The T cell receptor (beta chain) described here comes from a study of cytomegalovirus exposure and HLA in healthy donors. Study-level information: The 90 to 150 validation repertoires, a later analysis reported, used the same platform as the 700 or so repertoires from the first cohort.

Profiling relied on immunoSEQ multiplex PCR, and the TCRdb table lists in-frame clones only, not all of them. The sample includes around 61,000 clones, around 92% of them seen just once. Trimming pared 5 bases from V and 3 bases from J, leaving 20 bases between. The V gene's germline CDR1 is LNHDA and CDR2 SQIVND (reference sequence). The CDR3 has 16 residues. Study-level points and caveats: The listing of roughly 160 TCR beta chains classed them as cytomegalovirus-associated. In vitro assays verified that a few CMV-associated chains recognized CMV antigens specifically. Later, an analysis found that TCR clusters from the first cohort tended to co-occur in the roughly 110 validation repertoires.

About this clone: The target antigen is unknown.

The chain carries TRBV19 and TRBJ2-7, with D possibly matching TRBD2 (6 bases). This TCR derives from a man between 18 and 29 years old in good health and CMV-seropositive. Sequencing input: PBMCs. CDR3 nucleotide sequence: TGTGCCAGTAGTCCGGAGGGGCAGGGCTATAGCTACGAGCAGTACTTC. Translated: CASSPEGQGYSYEQYF.